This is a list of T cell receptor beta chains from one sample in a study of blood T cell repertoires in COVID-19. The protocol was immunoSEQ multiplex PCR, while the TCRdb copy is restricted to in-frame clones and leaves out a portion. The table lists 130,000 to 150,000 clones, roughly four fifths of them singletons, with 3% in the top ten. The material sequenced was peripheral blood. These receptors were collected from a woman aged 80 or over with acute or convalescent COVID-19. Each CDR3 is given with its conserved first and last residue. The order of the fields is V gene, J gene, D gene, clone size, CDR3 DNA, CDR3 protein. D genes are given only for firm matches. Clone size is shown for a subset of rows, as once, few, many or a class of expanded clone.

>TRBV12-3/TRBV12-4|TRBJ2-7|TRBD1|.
TGTGCCAGCAGTTTACAGGGGGCCGAGCAGTACTTC
CASSLQGAEQYF
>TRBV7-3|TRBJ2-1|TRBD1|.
TGTGCCAGCAGCCCTACCGGGACAGGTTACAATGAGCAGTTCTTC
CASSPTGTGYNEQFF
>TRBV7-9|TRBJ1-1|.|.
TGTGCCAGCAGCTCAGACAGGCGAGGGACTGAAGCTTTCTTT
CASSSDRRGTEAFF
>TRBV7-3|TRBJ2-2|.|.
TGTGCCAGCAGCCTATTGGGGGGATCCACCGGGGAGCTGTTTTTT
CASSLLGGSTGELFF
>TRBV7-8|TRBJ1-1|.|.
TGTGCCAGCAGCTTACAGGGTGACACTGAAGCTTTCTTT
CASSLQGDTEAFF
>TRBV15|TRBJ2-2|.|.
TGTGCCACCAGCAGAGGGCGCCAGGGCTACACCGGGGAGCTGTTTTTT
CATSRGRQGYTGELFF
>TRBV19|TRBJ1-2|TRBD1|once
TGTGCCAGTAGTATCAGGGGACAGAACTATGGCTACACCTTC
CASSIRGQNYGYTF
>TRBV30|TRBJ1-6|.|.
TGTGCCTGGAGTGGAAAGACGGGATATAATTCACCCCTCCACTTT
CAWSGKTGYNSPLHF
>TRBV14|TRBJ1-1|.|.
TGTGCCAGCATGCCCTCGTGGGCCGTCACTGAAGCTTTCTTT
CASMPSWAVTEAFF
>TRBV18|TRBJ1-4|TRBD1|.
TGTGCCAGCTCACCAATGCAGGGGGCATCTAATGAAAAACTGTTTTTT
CASSPMQGASNEKLFF
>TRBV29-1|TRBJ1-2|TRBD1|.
TGCAGCGTTGGGGCAGGGGGCTATGGCTACACCTTC
CSVGAGGYGYTF
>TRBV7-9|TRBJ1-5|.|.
TGTGCCAGCAGCCGTGACAGATTCAATCAGCCCCAGCATTTT
CASSRDRFNQPQHF
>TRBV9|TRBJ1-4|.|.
TGTGCCAGCAGCGTAGCTCCAGTGCTTGGCTCAACTAATGAAAAACTGTTTTTT
CASSVAPVLGSTNEKLFF
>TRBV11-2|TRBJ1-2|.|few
TGTGCCAGCAGCTTCGGGGGGGGAGTCTACACCTTC
CASSFGGGVYTF
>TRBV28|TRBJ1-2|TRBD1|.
TGTGCCAGCAACCCGGCAGGGGGTTATGGCTACACCTTC
CASNPAGGYGYTF
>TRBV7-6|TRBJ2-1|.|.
TGTGCCAGCAGCTTAGCGGGTGGTAGCGTCCGAATTGCTGGCAATGAGCAGTTCTTC
CASSLAGGSVRIAGNEQFF
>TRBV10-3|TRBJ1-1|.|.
TGTGCCATCAGCGTTAAGGAGGATACTGAAGCTTTCTTT
CAISVKEDTEAFF
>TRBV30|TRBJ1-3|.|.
TGTGCCTGGAGTCCGGACTCCTCTGGAAACACCATATATTTT
CAWSPDSSGNTIYF
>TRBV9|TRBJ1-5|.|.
TGTGCCAGCAGTGCAGGGTGGGGTAAATTCGATCAGCCCCAGCATTTT
CASSAGWGKFDQPQHF
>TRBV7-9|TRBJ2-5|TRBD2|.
TGTGCCAGCAGTTCCCTAGCGGGGGGAGGTGAGACCCAGTACTTC
CASSSLAGGGETQYF
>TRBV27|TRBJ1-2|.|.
TGTGCCAGCAGTTTTCTGCGGCGGGTTGATTACACCTTC
CASSFLRRVDYTF
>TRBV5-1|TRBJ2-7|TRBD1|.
TGCGCCAGCAGCCCTCGGACAGGGAGCTCCTACGAGCAGTACTTC
CASSPRTGSSYEQYF
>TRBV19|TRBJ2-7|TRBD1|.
TGTGCCAGTAGTATAGAAAGGGACAGGGACTACGAGCAGTACTTC
CASSIERDRDYEQYF
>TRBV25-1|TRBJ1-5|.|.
TGTGCCAGCAGTGAATCAGGGGCGAGGCAGCCCCAGCATTTT
CASSESGARQPQHF
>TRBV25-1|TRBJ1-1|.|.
TGTGCCAGCAGTGATCTATGGGGGCCGAACACTGAAGCTTTCTTT
CASSDLWGPNTEAFF
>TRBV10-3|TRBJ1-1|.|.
TGTGCCATCAGTGCTGGCGGTAACACTGAAGCTTTCTTT
CAISAGGNTEAFF